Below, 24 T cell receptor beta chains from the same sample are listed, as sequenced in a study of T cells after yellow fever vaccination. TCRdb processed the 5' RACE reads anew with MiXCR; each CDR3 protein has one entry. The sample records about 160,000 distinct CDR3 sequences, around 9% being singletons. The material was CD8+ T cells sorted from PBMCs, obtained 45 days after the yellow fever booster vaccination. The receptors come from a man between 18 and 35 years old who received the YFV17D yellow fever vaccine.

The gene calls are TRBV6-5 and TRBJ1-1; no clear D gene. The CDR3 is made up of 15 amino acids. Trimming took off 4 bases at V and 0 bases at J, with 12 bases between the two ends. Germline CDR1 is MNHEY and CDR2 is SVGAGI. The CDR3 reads CASSSTGYLNTEAFF. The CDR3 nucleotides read TGTGCCAGCAGTTCCACGGGGTACTTGAACACTGAAGCTTTCTTT.

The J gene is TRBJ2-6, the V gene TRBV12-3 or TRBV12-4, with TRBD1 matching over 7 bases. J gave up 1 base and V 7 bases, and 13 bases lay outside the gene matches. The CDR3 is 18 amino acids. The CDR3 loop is CASISREGGPSGANVLTF. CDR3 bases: TGTGCCAGCATTTCCCGGGAAGGGGGCCCATCTGGGGCCAACGTCCTGACTTTC.

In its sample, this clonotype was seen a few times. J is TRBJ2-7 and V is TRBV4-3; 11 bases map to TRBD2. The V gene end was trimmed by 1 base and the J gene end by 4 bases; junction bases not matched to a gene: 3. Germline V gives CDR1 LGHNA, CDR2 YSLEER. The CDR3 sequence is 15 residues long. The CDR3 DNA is TGCGCCAGCAGCCAAGCTAGCGGGGGGATATACGAGCAGTACTTC. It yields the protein CASSQASGGIYEQYF.

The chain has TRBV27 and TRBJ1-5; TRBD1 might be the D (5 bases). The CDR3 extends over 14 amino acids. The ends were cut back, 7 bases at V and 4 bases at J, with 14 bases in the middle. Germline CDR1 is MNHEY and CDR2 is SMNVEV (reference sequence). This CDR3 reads CASKLQGTNQPQHF. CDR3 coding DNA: TGTGCCAGCAAGTTGCAGGGAACAAATCAGCCCCAGCATTTT.

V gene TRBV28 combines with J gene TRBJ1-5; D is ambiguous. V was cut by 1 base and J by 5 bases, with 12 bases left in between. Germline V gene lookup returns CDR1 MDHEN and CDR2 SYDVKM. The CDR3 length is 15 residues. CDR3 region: CASSLYGGRHQPQHF. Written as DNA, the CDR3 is TGTGCCAGCAGTTTATACGGAGGGAGGCATCAGCCCCAGCATTTT.

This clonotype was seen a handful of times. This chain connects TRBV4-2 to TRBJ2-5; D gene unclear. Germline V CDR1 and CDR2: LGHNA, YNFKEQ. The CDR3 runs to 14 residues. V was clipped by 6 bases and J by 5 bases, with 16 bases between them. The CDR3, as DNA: TGTGCCAGCAGTCCCATGTCTTCTTTCGAGACCCAGTACTTC. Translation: CASSPMSSFETQYF.

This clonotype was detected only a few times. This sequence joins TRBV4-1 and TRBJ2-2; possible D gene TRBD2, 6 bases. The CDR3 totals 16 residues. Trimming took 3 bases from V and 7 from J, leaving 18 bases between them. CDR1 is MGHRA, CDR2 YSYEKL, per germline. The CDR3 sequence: CASSQRGVETSGELFF. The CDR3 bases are TGCGCCAGCAGCCAGAGGGGTGTGGAGACTAGCGGGGAGCTGTTTTTT.

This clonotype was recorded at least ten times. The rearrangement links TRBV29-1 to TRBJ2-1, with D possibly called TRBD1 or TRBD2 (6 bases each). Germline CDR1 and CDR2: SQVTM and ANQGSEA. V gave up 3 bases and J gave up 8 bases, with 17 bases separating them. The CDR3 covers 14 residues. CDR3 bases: TGCAGCGTTGATGGGGGGCAAGGGCCCCATGAGCAGTTCTTC. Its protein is CSVDGGQGPHEQFF.

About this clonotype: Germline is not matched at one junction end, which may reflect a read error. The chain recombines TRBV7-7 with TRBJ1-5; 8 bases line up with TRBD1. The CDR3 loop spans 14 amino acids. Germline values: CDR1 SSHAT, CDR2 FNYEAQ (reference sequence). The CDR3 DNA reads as TGTGCTAGCAGCGCAGGGGGCGGGAGTCAGCCCCAGCATTTT. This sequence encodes CASSAGGGSQPQHF.

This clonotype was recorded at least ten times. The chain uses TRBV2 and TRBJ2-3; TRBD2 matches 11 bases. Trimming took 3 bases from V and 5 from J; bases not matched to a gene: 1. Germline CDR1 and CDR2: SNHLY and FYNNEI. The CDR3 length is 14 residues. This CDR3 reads CASSDTSGGDTQYF. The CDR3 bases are TGTGCCAGCAGTGATACTAGCGGGGGAGATACGCAGTATTTT.

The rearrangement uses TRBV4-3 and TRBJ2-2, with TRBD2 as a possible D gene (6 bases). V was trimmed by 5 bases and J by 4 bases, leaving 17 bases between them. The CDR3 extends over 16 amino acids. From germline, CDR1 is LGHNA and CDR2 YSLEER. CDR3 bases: TGCGCCAGCAGCACCCTGTTCGGGGAGGCCACCGGGGAGCTGTTTTTT. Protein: CASSTLFGEATGELFF.

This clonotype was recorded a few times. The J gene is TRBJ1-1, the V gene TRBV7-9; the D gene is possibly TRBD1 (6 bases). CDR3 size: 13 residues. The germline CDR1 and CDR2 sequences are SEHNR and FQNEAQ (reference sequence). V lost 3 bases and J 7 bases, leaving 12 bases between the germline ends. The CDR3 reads CASSFTGTVEAFF. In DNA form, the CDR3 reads TGTGCCAGCAGCTTCACAGGGACGGTTGAAGCTTTCTTT.

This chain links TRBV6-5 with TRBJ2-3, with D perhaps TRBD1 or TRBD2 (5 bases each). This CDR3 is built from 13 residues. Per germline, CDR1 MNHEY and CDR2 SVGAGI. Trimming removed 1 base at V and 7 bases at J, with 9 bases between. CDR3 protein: CASSYYGANTQYF. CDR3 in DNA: TGTGCCAGCAGTTACTACGGGGCCAATACGCAGTATTTT.

CDR3 in amino acids: CASSPRDRDTEAFF. DNA for the CDR3: TGTGCCAGCAGCCCAAGGGACAGGGACACTGAAGCTTTCTTT. The genes are TRBV7-6 and TRBJ1-1, with 9 bases lining up with TRBD1. The V and J ends lost 5 bases and 3 bases, in that order; junction bases with no gene match: 4. From germline, CDR1 is SGHVS and CDR2 FNYEAQ. The CDR3 runs to 14 residues.

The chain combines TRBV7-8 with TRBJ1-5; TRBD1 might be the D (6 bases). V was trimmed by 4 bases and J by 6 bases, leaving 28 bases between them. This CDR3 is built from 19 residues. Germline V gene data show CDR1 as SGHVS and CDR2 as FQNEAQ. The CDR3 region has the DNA TGTGCCAGCAGCTCTCACTCTCTAGGGGGTACAGGTTTCAGTCAGCCCCAGCATTTT. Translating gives CASSSHSLGGTGFSQPQHF.

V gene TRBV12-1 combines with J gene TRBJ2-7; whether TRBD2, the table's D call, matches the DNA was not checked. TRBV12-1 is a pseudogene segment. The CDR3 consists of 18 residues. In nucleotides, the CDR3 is TGTGCCAGCAGCAACCCCGGGACTAGCGGGTCCTTCTCCTACGAGCAGTACTTC. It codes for CASSNPGTSGSFSYEQYF.

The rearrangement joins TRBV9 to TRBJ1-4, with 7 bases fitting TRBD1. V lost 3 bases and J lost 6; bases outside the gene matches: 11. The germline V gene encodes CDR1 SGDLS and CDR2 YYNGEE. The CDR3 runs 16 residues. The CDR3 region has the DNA TGTGCCAGCAGCGAGGGGGAAGGGACAGTGGATGAAAAACTGTTTTTT. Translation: CASSEGEGTVDEKLFF.

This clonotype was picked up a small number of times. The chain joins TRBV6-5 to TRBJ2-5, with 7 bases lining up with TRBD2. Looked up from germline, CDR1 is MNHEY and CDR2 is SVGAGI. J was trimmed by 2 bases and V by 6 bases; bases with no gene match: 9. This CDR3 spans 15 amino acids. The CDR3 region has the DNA TGTGCCAGCAGCCTCGGTGGGGGGGGGCAAGAGACCCAGTACTTC. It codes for CASSLGGGGQETQYF.

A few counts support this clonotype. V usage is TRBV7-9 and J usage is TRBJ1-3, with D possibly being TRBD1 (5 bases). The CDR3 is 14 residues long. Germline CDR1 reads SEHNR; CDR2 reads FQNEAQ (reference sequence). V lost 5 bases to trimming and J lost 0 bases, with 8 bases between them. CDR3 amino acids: CASSAQASGNTIYF. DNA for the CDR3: TGTGCCAGCAGCGCACAGGCCTCTGGAAACACCATATATTTT.

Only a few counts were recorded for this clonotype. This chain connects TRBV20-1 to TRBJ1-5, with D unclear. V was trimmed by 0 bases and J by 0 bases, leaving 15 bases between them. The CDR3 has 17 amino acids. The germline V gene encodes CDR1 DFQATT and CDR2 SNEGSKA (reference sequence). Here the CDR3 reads CSARDVHEDYSNQPQHF. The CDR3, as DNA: TGCAGTGCTAGAGATGTGCACGAAGACTATAGCAATCAGCCCCAGCATTTT.

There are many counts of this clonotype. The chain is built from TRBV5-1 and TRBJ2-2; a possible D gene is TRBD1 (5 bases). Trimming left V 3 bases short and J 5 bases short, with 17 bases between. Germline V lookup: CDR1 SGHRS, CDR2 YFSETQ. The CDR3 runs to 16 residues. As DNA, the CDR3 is TGCGCCAGCAGCTCAAGATCGACAGACCTTACCGGGGAGCTGTTTTTT. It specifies CASSSRSTDLTGELFF. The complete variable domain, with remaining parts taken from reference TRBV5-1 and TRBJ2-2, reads KAGVTQTPRYLIKTRGQQVTLSCSPISGHRSVSWYQQTPGQGLQFLFEYFSETQRNKGNFPGRFSGRQFSNSRSEMNVSTLELGDSALYLCASSSRSTDLTGELFFGEGSRLTVL.

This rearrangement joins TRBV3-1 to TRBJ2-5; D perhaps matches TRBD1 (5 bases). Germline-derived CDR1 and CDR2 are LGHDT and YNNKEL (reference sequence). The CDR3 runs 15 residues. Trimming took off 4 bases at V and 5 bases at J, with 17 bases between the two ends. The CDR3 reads CASSPPPGPLETQYF. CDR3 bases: TGTGCCAGCAGCCCCCCGCCAGGGCCTCTGGAGACCCAGTACTTC.

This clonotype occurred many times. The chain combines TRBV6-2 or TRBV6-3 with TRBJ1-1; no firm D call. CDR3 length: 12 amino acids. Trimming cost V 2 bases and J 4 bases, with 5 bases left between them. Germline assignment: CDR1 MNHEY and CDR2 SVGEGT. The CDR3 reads CASSYGTTEAFF. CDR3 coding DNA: TGTGCCAGCAGTTACGGCACCACTGAAGCTTTCTTT.

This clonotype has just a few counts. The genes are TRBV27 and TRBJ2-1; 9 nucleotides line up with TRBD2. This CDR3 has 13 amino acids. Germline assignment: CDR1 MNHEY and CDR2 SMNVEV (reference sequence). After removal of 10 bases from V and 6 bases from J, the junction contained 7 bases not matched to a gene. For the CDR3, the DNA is TGTGCCACCGGGGGACTAGCAAGCAATGAGCAGTTCTTC. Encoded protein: CATGGLASNEQFF.